This TCR beta chain was profiled in a study of TIL therapy for anti-PD-1-resistant metastatic lung cancer. Study-level background: Median patient age was 54, ranging about 38-80 years.

The CDR3 extends over 11 amino acids. Per germline, CDR1 DFQATT and CDR2 SNEGSKA (reference sequence). V was trimmed by 4 bases and J by 5 bases, leaving 9 bases between them. Time point noted: pre-treatment sample, taken before nivolumab and TIL therapy. Pleural nodules or supraclavicular lymph nodes made up most of the excised metastases sampled. The immunoSEQ assay was v3. Each library reached some 2.1 million read pairs, or 5-6 million at deep level. Measured with immunoSEQ multiplex PCR; TCRdb has only the in-frame clones, and not every one. The repertoire holds 45,000 to 50,000 clones, with less than 75% as singletons.

This clonotype originated in a person between 30 and 80 years old with non-small cell lung cancer. Sequencing was performed on tumor tissue, taken at baseline. The chain uses TRBV20-1 and TRBJ2-7; D call uncertain. CDR3 in amino acids: CSANEFDEQYF. The CDR3 region has the DNA TGCAGTGCTAACGAGTTCGACGAGCAGTACTTC.